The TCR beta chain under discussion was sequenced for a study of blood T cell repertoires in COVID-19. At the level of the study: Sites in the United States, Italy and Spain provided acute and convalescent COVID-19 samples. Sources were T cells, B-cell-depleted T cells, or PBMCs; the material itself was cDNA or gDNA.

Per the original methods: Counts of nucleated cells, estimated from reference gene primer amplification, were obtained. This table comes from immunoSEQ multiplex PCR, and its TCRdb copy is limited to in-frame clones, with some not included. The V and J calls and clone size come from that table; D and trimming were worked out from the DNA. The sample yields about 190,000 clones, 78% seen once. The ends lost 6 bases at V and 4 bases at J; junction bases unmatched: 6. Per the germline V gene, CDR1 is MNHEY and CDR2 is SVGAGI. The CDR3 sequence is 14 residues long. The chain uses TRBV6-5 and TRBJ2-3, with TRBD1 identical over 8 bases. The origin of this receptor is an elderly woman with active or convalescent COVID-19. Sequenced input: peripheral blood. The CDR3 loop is CASSGQGRSDTQYF. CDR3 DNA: TGTGCCAGCAGCGGACAGGGCAGGTCAGATACGCAGTATTTT.